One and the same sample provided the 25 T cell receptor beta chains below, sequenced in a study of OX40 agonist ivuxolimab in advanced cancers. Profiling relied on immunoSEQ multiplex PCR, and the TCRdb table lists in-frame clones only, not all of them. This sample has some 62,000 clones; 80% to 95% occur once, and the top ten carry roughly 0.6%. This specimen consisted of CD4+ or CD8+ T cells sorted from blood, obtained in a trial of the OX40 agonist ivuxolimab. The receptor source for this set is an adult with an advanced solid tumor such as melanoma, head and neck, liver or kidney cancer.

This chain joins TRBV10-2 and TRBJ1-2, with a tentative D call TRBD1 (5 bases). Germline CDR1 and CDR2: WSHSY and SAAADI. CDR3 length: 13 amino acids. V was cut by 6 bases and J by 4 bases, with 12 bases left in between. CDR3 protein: CASSRRGPYGYTF. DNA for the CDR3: TGCGCCAGCAGCCGGCGGGGCCCCTATGGCTACACCTTC.

The CDR3 region is CASSLAGTANTEAFF. The CDR3 region has the DNA TGTGCCAGCAGCTTGGCCGGGACGGCGAACACTGAAGCTTTCTTT. This rearrangement joins TRBV7-3 to TRBJ1-1; weak D call: TRBD1 (5 bases). Germline V gene sequence: CDR1 SGHTA, CDR2 FQGTGA. The germline V and J ends were trimmed by 3 bases and 1 base, with 12 bases remaining between them. This CDR3 contains 15 residues.

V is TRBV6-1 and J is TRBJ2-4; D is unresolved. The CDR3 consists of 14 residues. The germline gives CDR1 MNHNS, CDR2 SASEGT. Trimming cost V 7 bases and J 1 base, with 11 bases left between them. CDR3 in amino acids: CASKEFRAKNIQYF. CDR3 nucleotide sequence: TGTGCCAGCAAAGAATTTAGGGCCAAAAACATTCAGTACTTC.

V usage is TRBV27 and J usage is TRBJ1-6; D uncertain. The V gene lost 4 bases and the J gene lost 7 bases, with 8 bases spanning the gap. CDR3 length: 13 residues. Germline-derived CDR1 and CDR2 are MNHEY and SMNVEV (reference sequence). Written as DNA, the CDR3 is TGTGCCAGCAGTTGGTCGGGAAATTCACCCCTCCACTTT. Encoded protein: CASSWSGNSPLHF.

The CDR3 region has the DNA TGTGCCAGCAGCTTAGTCACTAGCGTGGAGACCCAGTACTTC. It specifies CASSLVTSVETQYF. The V call is TRBV11-3, the J call TRBJ2-5, with TRBD2 matching 7 bases. Losses at the gene ends were 1 base for V and 5 bases for J; bases not matched to a gene: 4. Germline CDR1 is SGHNT and CDR2 is YENEEA. CDR3 size: 14 residues.

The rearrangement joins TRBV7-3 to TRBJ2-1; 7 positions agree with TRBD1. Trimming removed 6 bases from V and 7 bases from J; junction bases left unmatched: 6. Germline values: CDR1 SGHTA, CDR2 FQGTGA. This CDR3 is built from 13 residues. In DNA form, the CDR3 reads TGTGCCAGCAGTCCCGACAGGGCGAATGAGCAGTTCTTC. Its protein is CASSPDRANEQFF.

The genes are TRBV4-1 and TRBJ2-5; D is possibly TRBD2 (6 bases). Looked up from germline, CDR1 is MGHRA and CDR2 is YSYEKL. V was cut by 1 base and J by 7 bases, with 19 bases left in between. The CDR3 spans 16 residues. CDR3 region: CASSQGGGVGVLTQYF. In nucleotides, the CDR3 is TGCGCCAGCAGCCAAGGGGGCGGGGTGGGAGTTTTGACCCAGTACTTC.

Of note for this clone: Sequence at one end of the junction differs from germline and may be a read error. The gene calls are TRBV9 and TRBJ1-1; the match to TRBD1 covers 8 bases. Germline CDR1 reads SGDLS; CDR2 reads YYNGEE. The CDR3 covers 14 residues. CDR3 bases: TGTGCCAGCAGCGTAGACTCGGACAGGGAAACCCCCCTCTTT. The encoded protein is CASSVDSDRETPLF.

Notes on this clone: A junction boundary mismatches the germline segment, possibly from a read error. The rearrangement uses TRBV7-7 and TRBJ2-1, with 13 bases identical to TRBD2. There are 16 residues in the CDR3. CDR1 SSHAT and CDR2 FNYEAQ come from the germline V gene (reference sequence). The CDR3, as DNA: TGTGCTAGCAGCTCGGGACTAGCGGGGAAAGCCAATGAGCAGTTCTTC. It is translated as CASSSGLAGKANEQFF.

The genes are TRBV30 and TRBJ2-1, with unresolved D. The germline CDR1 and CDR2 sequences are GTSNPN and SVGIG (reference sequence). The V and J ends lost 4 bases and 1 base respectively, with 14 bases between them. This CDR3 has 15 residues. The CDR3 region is CAWILAERSYNEQFF. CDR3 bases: TGTGCCTGGATTCTCGCGGAACGATCCTACAATGAGCAGTTCTTC.

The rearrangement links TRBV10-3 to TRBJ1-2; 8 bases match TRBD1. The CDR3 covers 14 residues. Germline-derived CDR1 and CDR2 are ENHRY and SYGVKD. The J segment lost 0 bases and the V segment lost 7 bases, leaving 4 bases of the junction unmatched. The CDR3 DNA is TGTGCCATCAAGACAGGGGACTCTAACTATGGCTACACCTTC. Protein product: CAIKTGDSNYGYTF.

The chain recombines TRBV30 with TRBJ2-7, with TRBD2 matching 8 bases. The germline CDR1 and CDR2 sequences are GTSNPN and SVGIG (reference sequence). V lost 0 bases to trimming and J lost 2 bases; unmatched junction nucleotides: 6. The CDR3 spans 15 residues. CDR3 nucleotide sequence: TGTGCCTGGAGTGTTGGACGGGGGGGCCCCTACGAGCAGTACTTC. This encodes CAWSVGRGGPYEQYF.

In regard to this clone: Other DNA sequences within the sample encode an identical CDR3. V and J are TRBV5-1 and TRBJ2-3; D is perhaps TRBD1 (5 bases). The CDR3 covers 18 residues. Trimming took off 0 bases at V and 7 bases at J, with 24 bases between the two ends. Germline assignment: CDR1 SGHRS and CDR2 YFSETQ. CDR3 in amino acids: CASSLGENRRIDPHTQYF. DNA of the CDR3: TGCGCCAGCAGCTTGGGAGAGAACAGGCGGATCGATCCCCATACGCAGTATTTT.

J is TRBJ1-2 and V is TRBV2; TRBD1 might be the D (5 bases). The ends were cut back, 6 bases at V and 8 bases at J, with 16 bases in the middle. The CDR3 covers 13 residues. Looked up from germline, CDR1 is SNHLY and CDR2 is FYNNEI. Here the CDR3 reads CASRALGLEGYTF. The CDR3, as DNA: TGTGCCAGCAGAGCATTGGGACTAGAAGGCTACACCTTC.

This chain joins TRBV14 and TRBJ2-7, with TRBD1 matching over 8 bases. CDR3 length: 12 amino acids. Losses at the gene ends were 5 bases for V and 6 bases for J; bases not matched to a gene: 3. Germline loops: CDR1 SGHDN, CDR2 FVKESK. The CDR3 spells CASSGQGLEQYF. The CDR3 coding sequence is TGTGCCAGCAGCGGACAGGGCCTCGAGCAGTACTTC.

CDR3 in DNA: TGTGCCAGTAGTATTGGGCCAGGGAAGAGGGAGCAGTACTTC. This encodes CASSIGPGKREQYF. The chain has TRBV19 and TRBJ2-7, with a weak D call TRBD1 (5 bases). The CDR3 covers 14 residues. CDR1 and CDR2 from the germline V gene are LNHDA and SQIVND (reference sequence). V gave up 3 bases and J gave up 7 bases, with 16 bases separating them.

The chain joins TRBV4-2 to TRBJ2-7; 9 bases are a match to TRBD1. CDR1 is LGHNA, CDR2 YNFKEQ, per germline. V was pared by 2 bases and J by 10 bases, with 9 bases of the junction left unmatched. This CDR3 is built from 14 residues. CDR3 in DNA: TGTGCCAGCAGCCAAACCGGGACAGGGAGCCCTCAGTACTTC. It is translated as CASSQTGTGSPQYF.

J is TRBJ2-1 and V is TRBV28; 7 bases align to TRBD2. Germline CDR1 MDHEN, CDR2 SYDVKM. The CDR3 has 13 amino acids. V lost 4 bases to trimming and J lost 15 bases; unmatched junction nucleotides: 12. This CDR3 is CASSSPPGTKGFF. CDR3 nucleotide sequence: TGTGCCAGCAGTTCCCCCCCGGGGACTAAGGGGTTCTTC.

The CDR3 DNA follows: TGTGCCAGCAGCGACAGAACAGGGACAGAGACCCAGTACTTC. Its protein is CASSDRTGTETQYF. The genes are TRBV9 and TRBJ2-5; weak D call: TRBD1 (6 bases). The CDR3 is 14 amino acids. V was shortened by 3 bases and J by 4 bases, with 13 bases between the two germline ends. In germline, CDR1 is SGDLS, CDR2 YYNGEE.

CDR3 residues: CASSLGGAFAGELFF. The CDR3 nucleotides read TGTGCCAGCAGCTTAGGGGGGGCCTTCGCCGGGGAGCTGTTTTTT. The chain uses TRBV9 and TRBJ2-2; a weak D match, TRBD2 (7 bases). Germline V gene sequence: CDR1 SGDLS, CDR2 YYNGEE. The CDR3 has 15 residues. Trimming took off 4 bases at V and 6 bases at J, with 16 bases between the two ends. Full variable domain (rest looked up from reference TRBV9 and TRBJ2-2): DSGVTQTPKHLITATGQRVTLRCSPRSGDLSVYWYQQSLDQGLQFLIQYYNGEERAKGNILERFSAQQFPDLHSELNLSSLELGDSALYFCASSLGGAFAGELFFGEGSRLTVL.

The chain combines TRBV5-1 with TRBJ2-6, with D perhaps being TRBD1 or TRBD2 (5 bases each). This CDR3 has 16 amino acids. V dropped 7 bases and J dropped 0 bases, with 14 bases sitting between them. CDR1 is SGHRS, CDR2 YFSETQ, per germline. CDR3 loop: CASGTGPHSGANVLTF. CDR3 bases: TGCGCCAGCGGAACGGGACCTCACTCTGGGGCCAACGTCCTGACTTTC.

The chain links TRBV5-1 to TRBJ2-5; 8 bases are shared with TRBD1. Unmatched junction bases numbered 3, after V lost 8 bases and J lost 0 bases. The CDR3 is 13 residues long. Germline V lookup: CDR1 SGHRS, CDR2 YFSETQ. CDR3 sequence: CASAGQDQETQYF. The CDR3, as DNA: TGCGCCAGTGCGGGACAGGACCAAGAGACCCAGTACTTC.

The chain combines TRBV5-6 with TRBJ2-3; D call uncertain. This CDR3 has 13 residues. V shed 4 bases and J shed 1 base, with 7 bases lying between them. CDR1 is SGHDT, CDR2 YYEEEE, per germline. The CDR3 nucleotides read TGTGCCAGCAGCCCACAAGGCACAGATACGCAGTATTTT. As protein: CASSPQGTDTQYF.

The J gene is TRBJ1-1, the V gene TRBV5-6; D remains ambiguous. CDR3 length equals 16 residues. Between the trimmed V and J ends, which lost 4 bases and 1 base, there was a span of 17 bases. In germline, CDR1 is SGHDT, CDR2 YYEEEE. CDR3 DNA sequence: TGTGCCAGCAGCCGATATGTCATACAGCGGAACACTGAAGCTTTCTTT. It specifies CASSRYVIQRNTEAFF.

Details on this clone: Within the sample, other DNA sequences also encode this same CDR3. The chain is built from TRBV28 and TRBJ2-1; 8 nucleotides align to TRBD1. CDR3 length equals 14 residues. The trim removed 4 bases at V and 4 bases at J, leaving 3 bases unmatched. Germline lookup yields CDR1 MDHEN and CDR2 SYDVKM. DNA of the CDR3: TGTGCCAGCAGTTGGGGACAGGCATACAATGAGCAGTTCTTC. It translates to CASSWGQAYNEQFF.